This section outlines one T cell receptor beta chain sequence together with its context. The data derive from a study of blood T cell repertoires in COVID-19. Across the whole study: In each case, the material was cDNA or gDNA derived from T cells, B-cell-depleted T cells, or PBMCs.

Cohort placement rested on clinical history that participants reported themselves. TCRdb's copy holds only in-frame clones and misses some; the assay was immunoSEQ multiplex PCR. The profile shows under 350,000 clones, approximately 83% of them singletons. CDR3 size: 17 residues. CDR1 and CDR2 (germline): WSHSY, SAAADI. Trimming at V came to 1 base and at J to 11 bases, leaving 14 bases not matched to a gene. This chain connects TRBV10-2 to TRBJ2-2, with 9 bases matching TRBD1. The sequenced material came from PBMCs or T cells enriched from blood (not recorded which). The source of this sequence is a woman in her thirties or forties with acute COVID-19. CDR3 bases: TGCGCCAGCAGTGAGTTTGGGACAGGGCCCAAGAGGGCTGAGCTGTTTTTT. This gives the protein CASSEFGTGPKRAELFF.